This T cell receptor beta chain was retrieved from a study of CD8 T cells in Susac syndrome. Matched for age and sex, the controls were healthy donors. Negative isolation was applied to CD8+ and CD4+ T cells, and FACS enrichment was applied to TEMRA cells. The V gene's germline CDR1 is DFQATT and CDR2 SNEGSKA (reference sequence). The V gene lost 0 bases and the J gene lost 0 bases, with 5 bases spanning the gap. This CDR3 spans 13 amino acids. Random hexamers were used to reverse transcribe an amount of roughly 0.5 to 1 ug RNA. TCR beta CDR3 was amplified by immunoSEQ covering 54 Vbeta and 13 Jbeta. From the immunoSEQ multiplex PCR reads, TCRdb called clonotypes with MiXCR, one entry per CDR3 protein. The sample has under 200,000 distinct CDR3 sequences, 85% to 95% seen once; the top ten hold approximately 0.1%.

The source material was CD4+ T cells from PBMCs. The sequence was obtained from a human donor in good health. The chain employs TRBV20-1 and TRBJ1-1; no reliable D call. Here the CDR3 DNA reads TGCAGTGCTAGAGACGATATGAACACTGAAGCTTTCTTT. This codes for CSARDDMNTEAFF.